One and the same sample provided the 17 T cell receptor beta chains below, sequenced in a study of blood T cell repertoires in COVID-19. Data came from immunoSEQ multiplex PCR; TCRdb stores just in-frame clones and leaves some out. Of around 250,000 clones in the sample, around 90% were seen once. Source material: PBMCs or T cells enriched from blood (not recorded which). The receptors originated from a man aged 45-60 years who had been exposed to COVID-19.

V usage is TRBV28 and J usage is TRBJ2-1; 15 bases line up with TRBD2. The CDR3 is made up of 18 amino acids. Germline values: CDR1 MDHEN, CDR2 SYDVKM. V was pared by 4 bases and J by 0 bases, with 4 bases of the junction left unmatched. CDR3 DNA: TGTGCCAGCAGTTCCGGACTAGCGGGGGGGAGCTCCTACAATGAGCAGTTCTTC. It specifies CASSSGLAGGSSYNEQFF.

This clone was seen a single time. The chain is built from TRBV28 and TRBJ2-7; perhaps TRBD2 as D (6 bases). The CDR3 contains 14 residues. Trimming took 1 base from V and 0 from J, leaving 7 bases between them. Germline V gene lookup returns CDR1 MDHEN and CDR2 SYDVKM. CDR3 residues: CASSLFGGSYEQYV. CDR3 nucleotide sequence: TGTGCCAGCAGTTTATTCGGGGGCTCCTACGAGCAGTACGTC.

The genes are TRBV5-4 and TRBJ2-7; tentative D call: TRBD1 (7 bases). The length of the CDR3 is 15 residues. V lost 0 bases to trimming and J lost 1 base, with 11 bases between them. Germline CDR1 and CDR2: SGHNT and YYREEE (reference sequence). CDR3 protein: CASSLGGDRSYEQYF. For the CDR3, the DNA is TGTGCCAGCAGCTTGGGGGGGGACAGATCCTACGAGCAGTACTTC.

This chain joins TRBV9 and TRBJ2-3; possibly TRBD1 for D (6 bases). V was pared by 2 bases and J by 2 bases, with 12 bases between. Looked up from germline, CDR1 is SGDLS and CDR2 is YYNGEE. The CDR3 spans 15 residues. In DNA form, the CDR3 reads TGTGCCAGCAGCGTCGGGACATATAACACAGATACGCAGTATTTT. Translating gives CASSVGTYNTDTQYF.

J is TRBJ1-2 and V is TRBV28, with TRBD1 matching 7 bases. The CDR3 length is 16 residues. CDR1 and CDR2 from the germline V gene are MDHEN and SYDVKM. With 4 bases clipped from V and 5 bases from J, the junction kept 13 bases outside the gene matches. CDR3 in DNA: TGTGCCAGCAGTTCTCTTCTATCAGGACAGGATTATGGCTACACCTTC. Translating gives CASSSLLSGQDYGYTF.

This sequence joins TRBV19 and TRBJ2-6; 8 bases match TRBD2. The V gene end was trimmed by 5 bases and the J gene end by 0 bases; junction bases not matched to a gene: 12. There are 19 residues in the CDR3. Per germline, CDR1 LNHDA and CDR2 SQIVND (reference sequence). CDR3 loop: CASSSRGAGGVSGANVLTF. CDR3 coding DNA: TGTGCCAGTAGTTCCCGCGGGGCGGGAGGCGTCTCTGGGGCCAACGTCCTGACTTTC.

The table lists this clone with a few counts. Here the CDR3 DNA reads TGCGCCAGCGCTCGGGGGGCCGGTGAAAAACTGTTTTTT. This sequence encodes CASARGAGEKLFF. This chain links TRBV10-1 with TRBJ1-4; D possibly corresponds to TRBD1 (6 bases). From germline, CDR1 is WNHNN and CDR2 SYGVQD (reference sequence). The CDR3 consists of 13 residues. Deletions cut 8 bases from V and 7 bases from J, with 14 bases between.

The rearrangement uses TRBV4-1 and TRBJ1-2; 7 nucleotides agree with TRBD1. This CDR3 has 15 amino acids. The junction had 13 bases not matched to a gene; V was cut back by 4 bases and J by 8 bases. CDR1 is MGHRA and CDR2 is YSYEKL in the germline V gene. The CDR3 sequence: CASSLPAQGSRGYTF. The CDR3 region has the DNA TGCGCCAGCAGCCTGCCGGCACAGGGGAGTAGGGGCTACACCTTC.

V is TRBV27 and J is TRBJ1-1; 8 bases are a match to TRBD1. Germline trimming cut 6 bases from V and 5 bases from J; bases unmatched to any gene: 8. Germline CDR1 reads MNHEY; CDR2 reads SMNVEV (reference sequence). This CDR3 is built from 14 residues. The CDR3 is CASSRDRRKTEAFF. The CDR3 DNA sequence: TGTGCCAGCAGCAGGGACAGGAGGAAAACTGAAGCTTTCTTT.

The V call is TRBV4-1, the J call TRBJ2-1, with 8 bases matching TRBD2. Trimming at V came to 0 bases and at J to 0 bases, leaving 10 bases not matched to a gene. The CDR3 contains 19 residues. Germline CDR1 MGHRA, CDR2 YSYEKL. CDR3 loop: CASSQDRIVAGGSYNEQFF. CDR3 nucleotides: TGCGCCAGCAGCCAAGATCGGATTGTGGCGGGGGGCTCCTACAATGAGCAGTTCTTC.

In DNA form, the CDR3 reads TGTGCCAGCAGTGCCCATTTCGGACAGGGGGCTGCCTACGAGCAGTACGTC. Translated: CASSAHFGQGAAYEQYV. The chain recombines TRBV6-4 with TRBJ2-7; 11 bases map to TRBD1. Germline loops: CDR1 MRHNA, CDR2 SNTAGT. The CDR3 runs to 17 residues. J gave up 2 bases and V 4 bases, and 10 bases lay outside the gene matches.

The chain links TRBV14 to TRBJ2-1; 10 bases are shared with TRBD2. Germline CDR1 reads SGHDN; CDR2 reads FVKESK. The ends lost 3 bases at V and 12 bases at J; junction bases unmatched: 5. The CDR3 extends over 13 amino acids. CDR3 in DNA: TGTGCCAGCAGCCAGGCTAGCGGGGGAATGCAGTTCTTC. This translates into CASSQASGGMQFF.

This chain joins TRBV7-3 and TRBJ2-1; no clear D gene. Trimming stripped 5 bases from V and 4 bases from J, with 15 bases between. The CDR3 totals 15 residues. The germline CDR1 and CDR2 sequences are SGHTA and FQGTGA. In nucleotides, the CDR3 is TGTGCCAGCAGCCCCACAGCATCCCGTTACAATGAGCAGTTCTTC. It codes for CASSPTASRYNEQFF.

This rearrangement joins TRBV2 to TRBJ2-5; TRBD2 might be the D (5 bases). The germline CDR1 and CDR2 sequences are SNHLY and FYNNEI. The V end lost 7 bases, the J end lost 1 base, and 10 bases lay between the germline ends. The length of the CDR3 is 13 residues. The CDR3 spells CASIYRGQETQYF. CDR3 sequence (DNA): TGTGCCAGCATCTATCGGGGCCAAGAGACCCAGTACTTC. The full variable domain, its missing parts supplied by reference TRBV2 and TRBJ2-5, is EPEVTQTPSHQVTQMGQEVILRCVPISNHLYFYWYRQILGQKVEFLVSFYNNEISEKSEIFDDQFSVERPDGSNFTLKIRSTKLEDSAMYFCASIYRGQETQYFGPGTRLLVL.

The rearrangement links TRBV3-1 (or the pseudogene TRBV3-2) to TRBJ2-1; D unclear. This CDR3 region has 13 residues. Looked up from germline, CDR1 is LGHDT and CDR2 is YNNKEL (reference sequence). The germline V and J ends were trimmed by 4 bases and 4 bases, with 8 bases remaining between them. The CDR3, as DNA: TGTGCCAGCAGCCCACACATATACAATGAGCAGTTCTTC. Translated: CASSPHIYNEQFF.

The CDR3 protein is CASNLPGGQETQYF. The DNA of the CDR3 is TGTGCCAGCAACTTACCCGGGGGACAAGAGACCCAGTACTTC. V gene TRBV5-4 combines with J gene TRBJ2-5; D possibly corresponds to TRBD2 (6 bases). Trimming removed 6 bases at V and 2 bases at J, with 14 bases between. Germline assignment: CDR1 SGHNT and CDR2 YYREEE (reference sequence). The CDR3 spans 14 residues.

This rearrangement joins TRBV28 to TRBJ1-1; 8 bases fit TRBD1. V was pared by 5 bases and J by 2 bases, with 13 bases of the junction left unmatched. The CDR3 sequence is 17 residues long. CDR1 is MDHEN, CDR2 SYDVKM, per germline. The chain's CDR3 is CASSRRSLDRGNTEAFF. CDR3 coding DNA: TGTGCCAGCAGTCGAAGGTCGCTTGACAGGGGAAACACTGAAGCTTTCTTT.